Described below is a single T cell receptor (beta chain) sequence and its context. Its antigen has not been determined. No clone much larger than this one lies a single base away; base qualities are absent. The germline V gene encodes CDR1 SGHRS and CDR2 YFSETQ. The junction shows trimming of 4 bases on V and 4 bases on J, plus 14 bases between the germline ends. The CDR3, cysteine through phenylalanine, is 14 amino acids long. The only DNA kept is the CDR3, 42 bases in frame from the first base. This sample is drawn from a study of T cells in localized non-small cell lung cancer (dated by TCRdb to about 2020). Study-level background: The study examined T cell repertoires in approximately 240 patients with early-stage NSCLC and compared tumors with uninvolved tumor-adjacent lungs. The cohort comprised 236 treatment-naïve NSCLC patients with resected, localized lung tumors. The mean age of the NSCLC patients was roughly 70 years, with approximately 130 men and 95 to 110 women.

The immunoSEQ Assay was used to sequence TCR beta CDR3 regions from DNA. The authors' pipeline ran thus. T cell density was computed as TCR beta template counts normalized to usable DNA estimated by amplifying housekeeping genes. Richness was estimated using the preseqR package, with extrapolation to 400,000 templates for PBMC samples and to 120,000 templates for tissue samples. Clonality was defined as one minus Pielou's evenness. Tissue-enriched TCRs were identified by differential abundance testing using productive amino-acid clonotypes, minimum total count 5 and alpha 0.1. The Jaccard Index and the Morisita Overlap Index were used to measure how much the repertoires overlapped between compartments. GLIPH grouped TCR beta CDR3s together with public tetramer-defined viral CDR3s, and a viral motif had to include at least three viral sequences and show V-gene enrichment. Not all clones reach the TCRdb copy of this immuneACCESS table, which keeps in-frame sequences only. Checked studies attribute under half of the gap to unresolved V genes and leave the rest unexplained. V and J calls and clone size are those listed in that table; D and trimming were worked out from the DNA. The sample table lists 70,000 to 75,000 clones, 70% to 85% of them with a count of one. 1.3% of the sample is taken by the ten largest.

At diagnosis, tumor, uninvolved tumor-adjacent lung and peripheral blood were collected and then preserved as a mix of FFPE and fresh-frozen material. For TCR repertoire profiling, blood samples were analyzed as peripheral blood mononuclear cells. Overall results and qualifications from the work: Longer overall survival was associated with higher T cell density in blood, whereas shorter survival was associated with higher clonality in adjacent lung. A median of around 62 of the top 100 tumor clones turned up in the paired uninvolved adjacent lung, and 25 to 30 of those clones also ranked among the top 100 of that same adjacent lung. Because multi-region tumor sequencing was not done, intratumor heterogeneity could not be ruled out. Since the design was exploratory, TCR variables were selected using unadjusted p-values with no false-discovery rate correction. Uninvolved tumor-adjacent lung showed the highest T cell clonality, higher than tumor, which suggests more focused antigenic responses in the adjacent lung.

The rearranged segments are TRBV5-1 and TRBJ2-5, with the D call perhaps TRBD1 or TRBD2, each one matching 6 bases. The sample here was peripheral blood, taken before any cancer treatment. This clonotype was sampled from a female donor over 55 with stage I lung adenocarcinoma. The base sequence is TGCGCCAGCAGCCTCCTGCCGGGGGCAGAGACCCAGTACTTC. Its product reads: CASSLLPGAETQYF.